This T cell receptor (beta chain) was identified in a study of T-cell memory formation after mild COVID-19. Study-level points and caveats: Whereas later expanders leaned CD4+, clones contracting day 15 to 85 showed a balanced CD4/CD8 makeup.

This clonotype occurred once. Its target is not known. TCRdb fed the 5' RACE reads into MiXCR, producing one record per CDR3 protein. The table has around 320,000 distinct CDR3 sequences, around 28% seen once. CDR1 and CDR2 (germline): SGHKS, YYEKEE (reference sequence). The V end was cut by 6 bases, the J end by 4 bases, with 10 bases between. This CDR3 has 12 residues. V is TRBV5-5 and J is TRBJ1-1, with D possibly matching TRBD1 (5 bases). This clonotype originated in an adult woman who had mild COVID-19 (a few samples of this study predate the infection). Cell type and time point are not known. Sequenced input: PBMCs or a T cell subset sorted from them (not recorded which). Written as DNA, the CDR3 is TGTGCCAGCATCCAGGGTACCACTGAAGCTTTCTTT. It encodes CASIQGTTEAFF.